The clone carrying this T cell receptor (beta chain) was counted a few times. What it recognizes is unknown. These data belong to a study of shared clonotypes between healthy human individuals. Trimming pared 6 bases from V and 3 bases from J, leaving 17 bases between. The CDR3 has 15 residues. Germline assignment: CDR1 KGHSH and CDR2 LQKENI. Generated by immunoSEQ multiplex PCR, the TCRdb table keeps only in-frame clones and is missing some. Among about 1 million clones listed, under 80% were seen once. Study-level findings and limits: Among a few donors, approximately 5% of naive CD4 clonotypes were found in common. Generally, naive subsets (rather than memory subsets) showed larger estimated richness.

Specimen: memory CD4+ T cells sorted from blood. Subset defined: CD45RA-negative fraction. The sequence derives from a young man in good health. The genes are TRBV18 and TRBJ2-5; the D gene is possibly TRBD2 (5 bases). The CDR3 reads CASSLGSLKKETQYF. In DNA, the CDR3 is TGTGCCAGCTCCCTGGGGAGCCTTAAAAAAGAGACCCAGTACTTC.